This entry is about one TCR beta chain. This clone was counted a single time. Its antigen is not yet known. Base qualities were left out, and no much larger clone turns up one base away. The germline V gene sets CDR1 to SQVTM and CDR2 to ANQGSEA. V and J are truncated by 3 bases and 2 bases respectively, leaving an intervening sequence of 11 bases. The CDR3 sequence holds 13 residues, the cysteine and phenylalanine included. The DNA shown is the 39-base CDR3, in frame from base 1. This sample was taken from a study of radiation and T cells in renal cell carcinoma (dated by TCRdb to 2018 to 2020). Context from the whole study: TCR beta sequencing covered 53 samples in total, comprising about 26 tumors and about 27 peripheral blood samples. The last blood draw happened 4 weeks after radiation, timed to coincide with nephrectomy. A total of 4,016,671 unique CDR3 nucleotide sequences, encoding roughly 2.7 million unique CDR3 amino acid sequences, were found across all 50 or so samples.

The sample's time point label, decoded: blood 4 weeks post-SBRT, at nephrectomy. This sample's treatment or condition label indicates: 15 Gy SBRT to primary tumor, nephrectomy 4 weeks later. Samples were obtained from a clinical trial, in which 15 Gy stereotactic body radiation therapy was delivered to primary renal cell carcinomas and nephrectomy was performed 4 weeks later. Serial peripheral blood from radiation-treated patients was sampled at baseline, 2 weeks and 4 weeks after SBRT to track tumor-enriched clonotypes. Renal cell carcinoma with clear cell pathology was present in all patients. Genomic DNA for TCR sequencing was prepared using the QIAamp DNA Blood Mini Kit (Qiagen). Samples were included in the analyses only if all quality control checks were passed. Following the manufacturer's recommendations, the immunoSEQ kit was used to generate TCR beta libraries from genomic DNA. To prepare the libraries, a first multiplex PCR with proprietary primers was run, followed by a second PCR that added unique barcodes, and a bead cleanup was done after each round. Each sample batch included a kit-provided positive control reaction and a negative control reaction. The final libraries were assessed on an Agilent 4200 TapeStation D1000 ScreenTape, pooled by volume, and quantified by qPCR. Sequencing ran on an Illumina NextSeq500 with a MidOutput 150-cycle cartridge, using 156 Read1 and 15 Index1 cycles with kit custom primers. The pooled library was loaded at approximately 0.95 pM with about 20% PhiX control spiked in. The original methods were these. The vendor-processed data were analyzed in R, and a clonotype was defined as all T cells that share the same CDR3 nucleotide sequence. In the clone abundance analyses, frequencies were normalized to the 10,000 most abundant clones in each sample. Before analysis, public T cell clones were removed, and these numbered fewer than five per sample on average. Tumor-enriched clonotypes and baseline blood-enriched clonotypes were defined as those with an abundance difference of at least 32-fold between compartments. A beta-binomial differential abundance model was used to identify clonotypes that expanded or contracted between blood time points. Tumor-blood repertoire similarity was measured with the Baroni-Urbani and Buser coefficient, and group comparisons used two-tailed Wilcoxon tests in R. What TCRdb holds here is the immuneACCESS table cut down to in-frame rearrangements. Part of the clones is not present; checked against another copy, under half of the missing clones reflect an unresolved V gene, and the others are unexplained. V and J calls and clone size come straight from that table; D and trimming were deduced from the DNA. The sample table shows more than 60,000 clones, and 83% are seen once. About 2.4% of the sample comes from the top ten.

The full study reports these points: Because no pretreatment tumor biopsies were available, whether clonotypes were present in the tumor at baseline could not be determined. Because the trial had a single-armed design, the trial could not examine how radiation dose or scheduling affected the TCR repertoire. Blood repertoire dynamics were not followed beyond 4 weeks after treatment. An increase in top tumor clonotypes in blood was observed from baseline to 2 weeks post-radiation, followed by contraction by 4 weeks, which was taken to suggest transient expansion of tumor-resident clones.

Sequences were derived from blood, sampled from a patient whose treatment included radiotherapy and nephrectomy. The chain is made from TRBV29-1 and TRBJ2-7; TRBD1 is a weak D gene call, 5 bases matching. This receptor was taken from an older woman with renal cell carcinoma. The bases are TGCAGCGTTGACGGCCAGGGCACCTACGAGCAGTACTTC. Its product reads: CSVDGQGTYEQYF.